Below, 32 T cell receptor beta chains from the same sample are listed, as sequenced in a study of T cell clones after liver transplantation. TCRdb keeps only in-frame clones here, not all; method: immunoSEQ multiplex PCR. The profile shows tens of thousands of clones, over 60% of them singletons. Material: CD4+ T cells from blood, obtained at the 22-month timepoint. The receptors were sampled from a human patient who received a liver transplant. The graft donor may account for some of the T cells.

Many counts were recorded for this clone. The V gene is TRBV5-4, the J gene TRBJ1-1, with TRBD1 matching over 9 bases. This CDR3 region has 15 residues. Trimming at V came to 5 bases and at J to 7 bases, leaving 12 bases not matched to a gene. Germline V gives CDR1 SGHNT, CDR2 YYREEE (reference sequence). The CDR3, as DNA: TGTGCCAGCAGGTCCGGGACAGGGTTTTTGGGTGAAGCTTTCTTT. It is translated as CASRSGTGFLGEAFF.

CDR3 protein: CASSWSRGYEQYF. The DNA of the CDR3 is TGTGCCAGCAGTTGGAGCAGAGGTTACGAGCAGTACTTC. This sequence joins TRBV27 and TRBJ2-7; D ambiguous. The germline CDR1 and CDR2 sequences are MNHEY and SMNVEV (reference sequence). The germline V and J ends were trimmed by 4 bases and 4 bases, with 11 bases remaining between them. This CDR3 has 13 residues.

The CDR3 reads CASSPLSGQGVTNYGYTF. The DNA of the CDR3 is TGTGCCAGCAGTCCCCTTTCGGGACAGGGGGTAACAAACTATGGCTACACCTTC. The chain uses TRBV11-2 and TRBJ1-2; 11 bases are a match to TRBD1. Unmatched junction bases numbered 14, after V lost 6 bases and J lost 2 bases. This CDR3 has 18 amino acids. Looked up from germline, CDR1 is SGHAT and CDR2 is FQNNGV.

This chain uses TRBV13 with TRBJ2-3; perhaps TRBD2 as D (5 bases). The germline V gene has CDR1 PRHDT and CDR2 FYEKMQ (reference sequence). This CDR3 has 12 amino acids. V lost 4 bases and J lost 6, with 8 bases in between. The CDR3 region is CASSSPGDTQYF. In DNA, the CDR3 is TGTGCCAGCAGCTCTCCGGGGGATACGCAGTATTTT.

The chain carries TRBV19 and TRBJ2-1; D is unresolved. The CDR3 consists of 14 residues. Germline assignment: CDR1 LNHDA and CDR2 SQIVND (reference sequence). Trimming took 1 base from V and 7 from J, leaving 11 bases between them. CDR3 sequence: CASSIGPPDNEQFF. The CDR3 DNA follows: TGTGCCAGTAGTATAGGGCCGCCGGATAATGAGCAGTTCTTC.

This clone was counted only a few times. The chain has TRBV30 and TRBJ2-1, with 8 positions matching TRBD2. V dropped 1 base and J dropped 6; count of bases not matched to a gene: 2. This CDR3 contains 13 residues. Germline lookup yields CDR1 GTSNPN and CDR2 SVGIG (reference sequence). The CDR3 loop reads CAWSGSGANEQFF. As DNA, the CDR3 is TGTGCCTGGAGTGGTAGCGGGGCCAATGAGCAGTTCTTC.

This clone was seen only once. The chain recombines TRBV5-1 with TRBJ1-1, with D uncertain. The CDR3 has 14 residues. CDR1 SGHRS and CDR2 YFSETQ come from the germline V gene. The ends were cut back, 0 bases at V and 4 bases at J, with 10 bases in the middle. CDR3 protein: CASSLEVSSTEAFF. The CDR3 coding sequence is TGCGCCAGCAGCTTGGAGGTTTCGAGCACTGAAGCTTTCTTT.

The chain carries TRBV27 and TRBJ2-3, with no clear D. The V end lost 4 bases, the J end lost 5 bases, and 13 bases lay between the germline ends. Germline V gene data show CDR1 as MNHEY and CDR2 as SMNVEV (reference sequence). This CDR3 has 14 residues. CDR3 residues: CASSSPIGGDTQYF. The CDR3 nucleotides read TGTGCCAGCAGTTCCCCAATTGGCGGAGATACGCAGTATTTT.

J is TRBJ1-6 and V is TRBV9; D unclear. Germline V lookup: CDR1 SGDLS, CDR2 YYNGEE. Trimming pared 0 bases from V and 7 bases from J, leaving 17 bases between. The CDR3 spans 17 residues. The chain's CDR3 is CASSVALRVSRNSPLHF. The CDR3, as DNA: TGTGCCAGCAGCGTAGCGTTGAGGGTTAGTCGGAATTCACCCCTCCACTTT. Together with reference TRBV9 and TRBJ1-6, the CDR3 gives the full variable domain: DSGVTQTPKHLITATGQRVTLRCSPRSGDLSVYWYQQSLDQGLQFLIQYYNGEERAKGNILERFSAQQFPDLHSELNLSSLELGDSALYFCASSVALRVSRNSPLHFGNGTRLTVT.

This clone has a handful of counts. The chain couples TRBV13 to TRBJ1-4, with 8 bases matching TRBD1. Looked up from germline, CDR1 is PRHDT and CDR2 is FYEKMQ (reference sequence). V gave up 1 base and J gave up 3 bases; unmatched junction bases: 10. The CDR3 runs to 18 residues. CDR3 protein: CASSLEGQHRGANEKLFF. The CDR3 region has the DNA TGTGCCAGCAGCTTAGAGGGTCAACACAGGGGGGCTAATGAAAAACTGTTTTTT.

V gene TRBV5-1 combines with J gene TRBJ1-1, with TRBD1 identical over 7 bases. This CDR3 has 18 amino acids. The V gene's germline CDR1 is SGHRS and CDR2 YFSETQ. Trimming at V came to 0 bases and at J to 0 bases, leaving 11 bases not matched to a gene. Here the CDR3 reads CASSLAQTPTGVNTEAFF. CDR3 DNA sequence: TGCGCCAGCAGCTTGGCCCAGACCCCAACAGGGGTGAACACTGAAGCTTTCTTT.

A single count supports this clone. This chain connects TRBV7-9 to TRBJ2-7; D is undetermined. The germline V gene encodes CDR1 SEHNR and CDR2 FQNEAQ (reference sequence). The CDR3 has 14 amino acids. Trimming took 3 bases from V and 2 from J, leaving 11 bases between them. The CDR3 DNA reads TGTGCCAGCAGCTTTGAAACTTTAACCTACGAGCAGTACTTC. It yields the protein CASSFETLTYEQYF.

The chain has TRBV28 and TRBJ1-1; D is uncertain. The CDR3 totals 13 residues. Looked up from germline, CDR1 is MDHEN and CDR2 is SYDVKM. With 6 bases removed from V and 4 bases from J, the gap between germline ends came to 12 bases. The CDR3 loop reads CASSPGSGTEAFF. The CDR3 region has the DNA TGTGCCAGCAGCCCCGGGTCCGGCACTGAAGCTTTCTTT.

V usage is TRBV19 and J usage is TRBJ2-2; D remains ambiguous. The germline CDR1 and CDR2 sequences are LNHDA and SQIVND (reference sequence). Trimming shortened V by 8 bases and J by 8 bases, and 9 bases separated the two germline ends. The CDR3 extends over 11 amino acids. The CDR3 reads CASGVAGELFF. In DNA form, the CDR3 reads TGTGCCAGTGGGGTCGCTGGGGAGCTGTTTTTT.

The chain employs TRBV6-1 and TRBJ1-5; D is perhaps TRBD1 (6 bases). This CDR3 region has 14 residues. V was clipped by 6 bases and J by 3 bases, with 12 bases between them. Germline assignment: CDR1 MNHNS and CDR2 SASEGT. CDR3 nucleotides: TGTGCCAGCAGCGCGGGACACATCAATCAGCCCCAGCATTTT. It encodes CASSAGHINQPQHF.

About this clone itself: Germline is not matched at one junction end, which may reflect a read error. The rearrangement joins TRBV11-2 to TRBJ2-1, with D uncertain. The length of the CDR3 is 13 residues. Per germline, CDR1 SGHAT and CDR2 FQNNGV. The chain's CDR3 is CASRLVLNDEQFF. CDR3 coding DNA: TGTGCCAGCCGCTTGGTATTGAATGATGAGCAGTTCTTC. Looking up the rest from reference TRBV11-2 and TRBJ2-1 gives the full variable domain: EAGVAQSPRYKIIEKRQSVAFWCNPISGHATLYWYQQILGQGPKLLIQFQNNGVVDDSQLPKDRFSAERLKGVDSTLKIQPAKLEDSAVYLCASRLVLNDEQFFGPGTRLTVL.

The J gene is TRBJ2-7, the V gene TRBV19, with D perhaps matching TRBD1 or TRBD2 (5 bases each). The V end was cut by 4 bases, the J end by 1 base, with 11 bases between. The germline gives CDR1 LNHDA, CDR2 SQIVND (reference sequence). This CDR3 is built from 14 residues. Here the CDR3 reads CASSRAGTSYEQYF. The CDR3 nucleotides read TGTGCCAGTAGTAGGGCCGGGACGTCCTACGAGCAGTACTTC.

This chain links TRBV6-5 with TRBJ2-7; D gene ambiguous. Germline CDR1 MNHEY, CDR2 SVGAGI. The length of the CDR3 is 13 residues. V shed 8 bases and J shed 3 bases, with 14 bases lying between them. The CDR3 bases are TGTGCCAGCTCACGGGCCAGTTTCTACGAGCAGTACTTC. Protein product: CASSRASFYEQYF.

The rearrangement links TRBV5-1 to TRBJ2-5; the D call may be TRBD1 or TRBD2 (5 bases each). The CDR3 has 13 residues. With 2 bases removed from V and 4 bases from J, the gap between germline ends came to 9 bases. Germline loops: CDR1 SGHRS, CDR2 YFSETQ. The CDR3: CASSFAGRETQYF. The CDR3 DNA follows: TGCGCCAGCAGCTTTGCAGGGAGAGAGACCCAGTACTTC.

The chain combines TRBV7-8 with TRBJ1-1; the D is unclear. V lost 1 base and J 0 bases, leaving 9 bases between the germline ends. Germline assignment: CDR1 SGHVS and CDR2 FQNEAQ. This CDR3 contains 15 residues. CDR3 protein: CASSLGTGMNTEAFF. The CDR3 coding sequence is TGTGCCAGCAGCTTAGGAACGGGGATGAACACTGAAGCTTTCTTT.

This clone has more than one count but fewer than ten. CDR3 in DNA: TGTGCCAGCAGTGAGCAGGGGGAGGTTATCTCCTACGAGCAGTACTTC. It specifies CASSEQGEVISYEQYF. This chain links TRBV2 with TRBJ2-7; weak D call: TRBD1 (7 bases). Looked up from germline, CDR1 is SNHLY and CDR2 is FYNNEI. V dropped 3 bases and J dropped 0 bases, with 15 bases sitting between them. This CDR3 spans 16 amino acids.

CDR3 amino acids: CASSQQGDNSPLHF. CDR3 nucleotides: TGTGCCAGCAGTCAACAGGGGGATAATTCACCCCTCCACTTT. J is TRBJ1-6 and V is TRBV7-2; 8 nucleotides align to TRBD1. The trim removed 6 bases at V and 5 bases at J, leaving 3 bases unmatched. The germline V gene has CDR1 SGHTA and CDR2 FQGNSA. The CDR3 has 14 residues.

V usage is TRBV7-6 and J usage is TRBJ2-2; 10 nucleotides line up with TRBD2. The length of the CDR3 is 15 residues. Looked up from germline, CDR1 is SGHVS and CDR2 is FNYEAQ. The ends lost 6 bases at V and 7 bases at J; junction bases unmatched: 8. Here the CDR3 reads CASSSSGGQGGELFF. The DNA for the CDR3 is TGTGCCAGCAGTAGTAGCGGGGGGCAAGGCGGGGAGCTGTTTTTT.

Concerning this clone itself: One end of the junction is discordant with germline, which a read error may explain. J is TRBJ2-3 and V is TRBV7-7; D not resolved. Germline CDR1 and CDR2: SSHAT and FNYEAQ (reference sequence). The CDR3 runs to 14 residues. The CDR3 DNA is TGTGCTAGCAGCCCCCGGTTAAAGGCAGATACGCAGTATTTT. Its translation: CASSPRLKADTQYF.

J is TRBJ2-4 and V is TRBV21-1. TRBV21-1 is classified as a pseudogene. The CDR3 length is 14 residues. The CDR3 DNA reads TGTGCCAGCAAGGGTGGCAGAGCCAAAAACATTCAGTACTTC. It translates to CASKGGRAKNIQYF.

This chain links TRBV25-1 with TRBJ1-4, with D perhaps TRBD1 (6 bases). V was trimmed by 3 bases and J by 5 bases, leaving 10 bases between them. From germline, CDR1 is MGHDK and CDR2 SYGVNS. This CDR3 has 14 amino acids. In DNA, the CDR3 is TGTGCCAGCAGTGAGAGGAGGGGGAATGAAAAACTGTTTTTT. Translating it yields CASSERRGNEKLFF.

This chain joins TRBV6-1 and TRBJ2-1; 9 bases are shared with TRBD1. The CDR3 sequence is 15 residues long. V lost 6 bases and J lost 13; bases outside the gene matches: 16. The germline gives CDR1 MNHNS, CDR2 SASEGT. CDR3 amino acids: CASRPTTGGATGQFF. In DNA, the CDR3 is TGTGCCAGCAGACCCACCACAGGGGGCGCGACGGGACAGTTCTTC.

This clone was counted a few times. This chain connects TRBV13 to TRBJ2-7, with 10 bases aligning to TRBD1. This CDR3 contains 16 residues. The junction had 16 bases not matched to a gene; V was cut back by 2 bases and J by 12 bases. Germline CDR1 is PRHDT and CDR2 is FYEKMQ (reference sequence). The CDR3 is CASSLTRQGAQIPTYF. The CDR3 DNA reads as TGTGCCAGCAGCTTAACCCGACAGGGGGCCCAGATTCCTACGTACTTC.

This clone was seen only once. The chain is built from TRBV27 and TRBJ2-2; either TRBD1 or TRBD2 may fit D (6 bases each). The CDR3 length is 13 residues. The V end lost 5 bases, the J end lost 8 bases, and 12 bases lay between the germline ends. Germline CDR1 MNHEY, CDR2 SMNVEV (reference sequence). The DNA of the CDR3 is TGTGCCAGCAGTCATCGGGGGCCGGGGGAGCTGTTTTTT. Amino acids: CASSHRGPGELFF.

This clone was observed a handful of times. The chain employs TRBV5-7 and TRBJ1-4, with D perhaps TRBD1 (6 bases). TRBV5-7 is known as an ORF, though its function is uncertain. This CDR3 is built from 11 residues. Deletions cut 10 bases from V and 10 bases from J, with 14 bases between. This CDR3 reads CAVRGRSKLFF. As DNA, the CDR3 is TGTGCCGTACGGGGGCGATCAAAACTGTTTTTT.

The rearrangement joins TRBV2 to TRBJ2-7, with 11 bases lining up with TRBD1. The CDR3 consists of 16 residues. The germline gives CDR1 SNHLY, CDR2 FYNNEI. J gave up 5 bases and V 4 bases, and 10 bases lay outside the gene matches. CDR3 sequence reads: CASSVSPGTGGHEQYF. CDR3 DNA: TGTGCCAGCAGTGTTTCCCCCGGGACAGGGGGTCACGAGCAGTACTTC.

The chain employs TRBV2 and TRBJ1-5; D gene uncertain. CDR1 and CDR2 (germline): SNHLY, FYNNEI. The CDR3 has 13 residues. The V end was cut by 7 bases, the J end by 0 bases, with 7 bases between. The CDR3 DNA reads as TGTGCCAGCAAGGGCCTTAGCAATCAGCCCCAGCATTTT. It codes for CASKGLSNQPQHF.